These 2 T cell receptor beta chains share one sample of origin, sequenced in a study of shared clonotypes between healthy human individuals. Naivety among CD8 cells was defined by CD45RO negativity and positive CCR7 selection, thereby excluding terminally differentiated effector memory CD45RA+ cells. Here immunoSEQ multiplex PCR was the method, and the copy in TCRdb shows in-frame clones only, minus some. The repertoire includes 1.5 million to 2.5 million clones, roughly 94% of them detected once, and 0.95% to 1.5% sits in the top ten. The sequencing sample was made of naive CD8+ T cells sorted from blood. The receptors here all came from a man between 18 and 29 years old in good health.

The chain couples TRBV7-9 to TRBJ1-2; 9 positions agree with TRBD1. Germline V gene lookup returns CDR1 SEHNR and CDR2 FQNEAQ (reference sequence). V lost 5 bases to trimming and J lost 6 bases; unmatched junction nucleotides: 13. This CDR3 region has 16 residues. The CDR3 region has the DNA TGTGCCAGCAGCACTGGGACAGGGATCCTCGTGGATGGCTACACCTTC. Translated, it gives CASSTGTGILVDGYTF.

On this clone itself: Other DNA sequences in this specimen translate into the identical CDR3. The V gene is TRBV5-5, the J gene TRBJ2-7; 7 positions agree with TRBD1. Germline V lookup: CDR1 SGHKS, CDR2 YYEKEE (reference sequence). Trimming took 0 bases from V and 1 from J; bases not matched to a gene: 4. This CDR3 region has 15 residues. For the CDR3, the DNA is TGTGCCAGCAGCTTGGGACAGGGAACTTCCTACGAGCAGTACTTC. Residues: CASSLGQGTSYEQYF.